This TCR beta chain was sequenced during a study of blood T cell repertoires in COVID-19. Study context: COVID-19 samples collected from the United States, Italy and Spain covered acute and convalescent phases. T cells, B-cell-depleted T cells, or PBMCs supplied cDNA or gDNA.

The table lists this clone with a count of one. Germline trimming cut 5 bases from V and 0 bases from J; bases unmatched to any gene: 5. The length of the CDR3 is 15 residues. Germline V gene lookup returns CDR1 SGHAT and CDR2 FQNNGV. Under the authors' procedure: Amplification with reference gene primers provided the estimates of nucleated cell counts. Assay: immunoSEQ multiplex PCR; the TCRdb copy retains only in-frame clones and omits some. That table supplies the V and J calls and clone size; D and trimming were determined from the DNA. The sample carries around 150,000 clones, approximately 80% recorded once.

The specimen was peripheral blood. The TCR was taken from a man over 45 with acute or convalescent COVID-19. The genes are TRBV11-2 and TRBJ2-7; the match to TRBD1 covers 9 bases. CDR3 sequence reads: CASSPDRGSSYEQYF. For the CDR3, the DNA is TGTGCCAGCAGCCCCGACAGGGGGAGCTCCTACGAGCAGTACTTC.